Below, 13 T cell receptor beta chains from the same sample are listed, as sequenced in a study of blood T cell repertoires in COVID-19. The data were produced by immunoSEQ multiplex PCR, yet TCRdb's version contains in-frame clones alone and is incomplete. The table lists 72,000 or so clones, about 80% of them singletons. Source material: peripheral blood. The receptors come from a man aged 65-85 years who had recovered from COVID-19.

This rearrangement joins TRBV24-1 to TRBJ2-3, with TRBD1 as a possible D gene (5 bases). The V gene lost 1 base and the J gene lost 6 bases, with 16 bases spanning the gap. CDR1 is KGHDR, CDR2 SFDVKD, per germline. The CDR3 extends over 16 amino acids. For the CDR3, the DNA is TGTGCCACCAGTGATTTACCCGGGCAGGGTTGGGATACGCAGTATTTT. Protein sequence: CATSDLPGQGWDTQYF.

This rearrangement joins TRBV30 to TRBJ1-2, with D perhaps TRBD1 (6 bases). Trimming pared 0 bases from V and 6 bases from J, leaving 11 bases between. From germline, CDR1 is GTSNPN and CDR2 SVGIG (reference sequence). This CDR3 region has 13 residues. CDR3 residues: CAWSVAGEDGYTF. CDR3 bases: TGTGCCTGGAGTGTGGCAGGGGAAGATGGCTACACCTTC.

The sample holds one count of this clone. CDR3 residues: CASSPTGRGETQYF. As DNA, the CDR3 is TGTGCCAGCAGCCCGACAGGGCGAGGGGAGACCCAGTACTTC. J is TRBJ2-5 and V is TRBV7-9; 7 bases match TRBD1. The trim removed 5 bases at V and 5 bases at J, leaving 8 bases unmatched. From germline, CDR1 is SEHNR and CDR2 FQNEAQ (reference sequence). The CDR3 sequence is 14 residues long.

J is TRBJ2-1 and V is TRBV9, with TRBD2 matching over 10 bases. Germline assignment: CDR1 SGDLS and CDR2 YYNGEE. The CDR3 spans 15 residues. V dropped 0 bases and J dropped 10; count of bases not matched to a gene: 7. The CDR3 protein is CASSVAGTSAYEQFF. The CDR3 DNA is TGTGCCAGCAGCGTAGCCGGGACTAGCGCATACGAGCAGTTCTTC. The variable domain in full, with the rest retrieved from reference TRBV9 and TRBJ2-1, is DSGVTQTPKHLITATGQRVTLRCSPRSGDLSVYWYQQSLDQGLQFLIQYYNGEERAKGNILERFSAQQFPDLHSELNLSSLELGDSALYFCASSVAGTSAYEQFFGPGTRLTVL.

V gene TRBV11-3 combines with J gene TRBJ2-1; 12 nucleotides align to TRBD2. CDR3 length equals 14 residues. CDR1 and CDR2 from the germline V gene are SGHNT and YENEEA. After removal of 8 bases from V and 9 bases from J, the junction contained 8 bases not matched to a gene. The CDR3 protein is CASLPSGGEVEQFF. CDR3 sequence (DNA): TGTGCCAGCTTGCCTAGCGGGGGGGAGGTTGAGCAGTTCTTC.

The chain has TRBV19 and TRBJ2-1; 9 nucleotides agree with TRBD2. Germline trimming cut 3 bases from V and 8 bases from J; bases unmatched to any gene: 5. Germline-derived CDR1 and CDR2 are LNHDA and SQIVND (reference sequence). CDR3 length: 14 residues. CDR3 nucleotide sequence: TGTGCCAGTAGTATGCGCGGGAGGGCCTATGAGCAGTTCTTC. This codes for CASSMRGRAYEQFF.

CDR3 DNA: TGTGCCAGTAGTATTTCGTTGGCTAGCGGGAACACCGGGGAGCTGTTTTTT. Translated: CASSISLASGNTGELFF. The chain carries TRBV19 and TRBJ2-2; 7 bases are shared with TRBD2. This CDR3 is built from 17 residues. The J segment lost 1 base and the V segment lost 3 bases, leaving 8 bases of the junction unmatched. Germline values: CDR1 LNHDA, CDR2 SQIVND (reference sequence).

The J gene is TRBJ1-1, the V gene TRBV10-3; tentatively, D is TRBD1 (6 bases). The CDR3 runs 12 residues. The germline gives CDR1 ENHRY, CDR2 SYGVKD. Trimming shortened V by 10 bases and J by 4 bases, and 13 bases separated the two germline ends. The CDR3 spells CATRTGTTEAFF. CDR3 bases: TGTGCCACTCGAACAGGGACCACTGAAGCTTTCTTT.

This clone was observed a few times. The rearrangement joins TRBV5-1 to TRBJ2-5, with TRBD1 matching 7 bases. After removal of 7 bases from V and 2 bases from J, the junction contained 5 bases not matched to a gene. Germline assignment: CDR1 SGHRS and CDR2 YFSETQ. The CDR3 is made up of 13 amino acids. This CDR3 reads CASSGTEQETQYF. CDR3 coding DNA: TGCGCCAGCTCCGGGACAGAACAAGAGACCCAGTACTTC.

The J gene is TRBJ2-5, the V gene TRBV20-1; possible D gene TRBD2, 6 bases. The CDR3 is made up of 11 amino acids. The V and J ends lost 1 base and 10 bases respectively, with 10 bases between them. The germline CDR1 and CDR2 sequences are DFQATT and SNEGSKA (reference sequence). The CDR3 DNA follows: TGCAGTGCTAGAGCGGGGGTCGGCCAGTACTTC. Its translation is CSARAGVGQYF.

The chain carries TRBV10-3 and TRBJ2-1, with TRBD2 as a possible D gene (6 bases). CDR1 ENHRY and CDR2 SYGVKD come from the germline V gene. The CDR3 loop spans 13 amino acids. Trimming took off 4 bases at V and 7 bases at J, with 11 bases between the two ends. The CDR3 DNA is TGTGCCATCAGTGTGCAGGCGGGGAATGAGCAGTTCTTC. Translated: CAISVQAGNEQFF.

This clone was counted a few times. The V call is TRBV5-1, the J call TRBJ2-7, with 10 positions matching TRBD2. Trimming took 0 bases from V and 1 from J; bases not matched to a gene: 4. This CDR3 has 16 residues. The germline gives CDR1 SGHRS, CDR2 YFSETQ. This CDR3 is CASSLAIAGGSYEQYF. CDR3 DNA: TGCGCCAGCAGCTTGGCCATAGCGGGGGGATCCTACGAGCAGTACTTC.

This clone showed up just a few times. The genes are TRBV11-2 and TRBJ2-7, with unresolved D. The CDR3 contains 11 residues. V lost 4 bases and J 2 bases, leaving 3 bases between the germline ends. CDR1 SGHAT and CDR2 FQNNGV come from the germline V gene. The CDR3 DNA reads TGTGCCAGCAGCTCCGCCTACGAGCAGTACTTC. Translating gives CASSSAYEQYF.